This record concerns one T cell receptor (beta chain) sequence. Its antigen is undetermined. With V trimmed by 3 bases and J by 5 bases, 4 bases remained unmatched. Germline values: CDR1 SNHLY, CDR2 FYNNEI. The CDR3 length is 14 residues. The sample comes from a study of OX40 agonist ivuxolimab in advanced cancers. Study-wide findings and caveats: The CD4+ and CD8+ T cells in the blood had expanded clonally by week 6 at 0.1 to 3.0 mg/kg.

TCRdb keeps only in-frame clones here, not all; method: immunoSEQ multiplex PCR. The sample includes 70,000 or so clones, nearly 85% of them seen just once. Sequenced material: CD4+ or CD8+ T cells sorted from blood, taken in a trial of the OX40 agonist ivuxolimab. This receptor was obtained from an adult with an advanced solid tumor such as melanoma, head and neck, liver or kidney cancer. The V gene is TRBV2, the J gene TRBJ2-3; 8 nucleotides agree with TRBD2. The CDR3 nucleotides read TGTGCCAGCAGTGAGGTCGGGGGGGGAGATACGCAGTATTTT. Its translation is CASSEVGGGDTQYF.